The 29 T cell receptor beta chains listed next were all sequenced from one sample in a study of blood T cell repertoires in COVID-19. The method was immunoSEQ multiplex PCR; TCRdb's version includes in-frame clones alone and lacks a portion of them. Here the sample spans about 160,000 clones, 75% to 90% being singletons. Sequenced input: peripheral blood. The origin of the receptors is a woman older than 75 with active or convalescent COVID-19.

This chain connects TRBV5-4 to TRBJ1-1; tentative D call: TRBD1 (5 bases). This CDR3 contains 17 residues. Trimming shortened V by 1 base and J by 1 base, and 17 bases separated the two germline ends. Germline CDR1 is SGHNT and CDR2 is YYREEE (reference sequence). In DNA form, the CDR3 reads TGTGCCAGCAGCTTGCGACTCGGGGGTCAGCAGAACACTGAAGCTTTCTTT. Translation gives CASSLRLGGQQNTEAFF.

The V and J genes are TRBV15 and TRBJ1-2; 10 positions match TRBD1. The V and J ends lost 0 bases and 2 bases, in that order; junction bases with no gene match: 6. The germline gives CDR1 LNHNV, CDR2 YYDKDF (reference sequence). The CDR3 contains 17 residues. For the CDR3, the DNA is TGTGCCACCAGCAGAGATCGGGGGACAGGGGCGAACTATGGCTACACCTTC. This encodes CATSRDRGTGANYGYTF.

This chain links TRBV27 with TRBJ2-7; TRBD1 matches at 12 bases. This CDR3 spans 16 amino acids. Germline V gene lookup returns CDR1 MNHEY and CDR2 SMNVEV (reference sequence). The V segment lost 1 base and the J segment 2 bases; nucleotides outside the gene matches: 3. The CDR3 DNA reads TGTGCCAGCAGTTTATTGGGACAGGGGGCGGCCTACGAGCAGTACTTC. As protein: CASSLLGQGAAYEQYF.

The chain joins TRBV11-2 to TRBJ2-5; D unresolved. V lost 4 bases to trimming and J lost 2 bases, with 8 bases between them. The CDR3 runs to 13 residues. From germline, CDR1 is SGHAT and CDR2 FQNNGV. The CDR3: CASSSGWQETQYF. CDR3 nucleotides: TGTGCCAGCAGCTCCGGGTGGCAAGAGACCCAGTACTTC.

The chain combines TRBV3-1 (or the pseudogene TRBV3-2) with TRBJ2-2, with TRBD1 as a possible D gene (6 bases). CDR3 length: 16 amino acids. The V and J ends lost 1 base and 7 bases respectively, with 16 bases between them. The germline gives CDR1 LGHDT, CDR2 YNNKEL (reference sequence). CDR3 sequence (DNA): TGTGCCAGCAGCCAAGGAGGGGGACACCCCCACGGGGAGCTGTTTTTT. This codes for CASSQGGGHPHGELFF.

This chain joins TRBV27 and TRBJ2-1, with TRBD2 matching over 9 bases. The J segment lost 2 bases and the V segment lost 2 bases, leaving 7 bases of the junction unmatched. Germline V gene data show CDR1 as MNHEY and CDR2 as SMNVEV (reference sequence). There are 17 residues in the CDR3. The CDR3 DNA reads as TGTGCCAGCAGTTTAGCGGGGGGGCCTACCCCCTACAATGAGCAGTTCTTC. Translating it yields CASSLAGGPTPYNEQFF.

The chain combines TRBV4-1 with TRBJ2-2; TRBD2 matches 8 bases. This CDR3 spans 16 amino acids. V lost 2 bases to trimming and J lost 5 bases; unmatched junction nucleotides: 7. CDR1 and CDR2 from the germline V gene are MGHRA and YSYEKL. The CDR3 DNA reads TGCGCCAGCAGCCAATCGGGAGGGGGAGGGACCGGGGAGCTGTTTTTT. Translated, it gives CASSQSGGGGTGELFF.

The chain recombines TRBV9 with TRBJ2-1, with D uncertain. Between the trimmed V and J ends, which lost 2 bases and 4 bases, there was a span of 7 bases. Germline loops: CDR1 SGDLS, CDR2 YYNGEE. This CDR3 region has 13 residues. As DNA, the CDR3 is TGTGCCAGCAGCGTTGGAGATTACAATGAGCAGTTCTTC. As protein: CASSVGDYNEQFF.

This chain links TRBV19 with TRBJ2-2; no firm D call. Trimming removed 3 bases at V and 1 base at J, with 3 bases between. In germline, CDR1 is LNHDA, CDR2 SQIVND (reference sequence). The CDR3 contains 13 residues. CDR3 coding DNA: TGTGCCAGTAGTATCCTGAACACCGGGGAGCTGTTTTTT. The encoded protein is CASSILNTGELFF.

The gene calls are TRBV5-1 and TRBJ2-7; 7 positions match TRBD1. Germline CDR1 is SGHRS and CDR2 is YFSETQ. The J segment lost 2 bases and the V segment lost 1 base, leaving 9 bases of the junction unmatched. CDR3 length: 16 amino acids. The CDR3 reads CASSLRPTGSAYEQYF. In DNA, the CDR3 is TGCGCCAGCAGCTTGAGGCCGACAGGGTCGGCCTACGAGCAGTACTTC. Drawing the rest from reference TRBV5-1 and TRBJ2-7, the complete variable domain is KAGVTQTPRYLIKTRGQQVTLSCSPISGHRSVSWYQQTPGQGLQFLFEYFSETQRNKGNFPGRFSGRQFSNSRSEMNVSTLELGDSALYLCASSLRPTGSAYEQYFGPGTRLTVT.

This clone was counted once. The rearrangement links TRBV6-6 to TRBJ2-1; TRBD2 matches 7 bases. V was clipped by 4 bases and J by 4 bases; unmatched bases: 4. The CDR3 totals 14 residues. Germline V CDR1 and CDR2: MNHNY, SVGAGI (reference sequence). This CDR3 is CASSWSGEYNEQFF. CDR3 bases: TGTGCCAGCAGTTGGAGCGGGGAATACAATGAGCAGTTCTTC.

The chain carries TRBV19 and TRBJ2-7; 10 nucleotides match TRBD1. The CDR3 has 14 residues. V shed 5 bases and J 2 bases; nucleotides not matched to a gene: 3. Germline CDR1 reads LNHDA; CDR2 reads SQIVND (reference sequence). DNA of the CDR3: TGTGCCAGTAGTGGACAGGGGGGGCCCTACGAGCAGTACTTC. Protein sequence: CASSGQGGPYEQYF.

The chain carries TRBV29-1 and TRBJ1-2; 7 bases are shared with TRBD1. With V trimmed by 3 bases and J by 6 bases, 7 bases remained unmatched. The CDR3 spans 13 residues. Germline assignment: CDR1 SQVTM and CDR2 ANQGSEA. The CDR3 DNA is TGCAGCGTTGAGCGAAACAGGGGCGATGGCTACACCTTC. Its protein is CSVERNRGDGYTF.

The rearrangement uses TRBV7-2 and TRBJ2-2; D possibly corresponds to TRBD2 (5 bases). The V and J ends lost 6 bases and 6 bases respectively, with 20 bases between them. This CDR3 region has 16 residues. Germline CDR1 is SGHTA and CDR2 is FQGNSA. The chain's CDR3 is CASRSTRPGFPGELFF. CDR3 bases: TGTGCCAGCAGGTCCACGCGTCCGGGGTTCCCCGGGGAGCTGTTTTTT.

This rearrangement joins TRBV6-5 to TRBJ1-3; D remains unclear. The CDR3 totals 10 residues. Between the trimmed V and J ends, which lost 8 bases and 8 bases, there was a span of 7 bases. Looked up from germline, CDR1 is MNHEY and CDR2 is SVGAGI. The CDR3 region is CASGRDTIYF. Written as DNA, the CDR3 is TGTGCCAGCGGGAGGGACACCATATATTTT.

The chain carries TRBV5-1 and TRBJ1-6; no clear D gene. The V and J ends lost 0 bases and 9 bases respectively, with 13 bases between them. Germline CDR1 is SGHRS and CDR2 is YFSETQ. This CDR3 contains 15 residues. Written as DNA, the CDR3 is TGCGCCAGCAGCTTGGAGGCCGACTCGGGTTCACCCCTCCACTTT. It translates to CASSLEADSGSPLHF.

The chain combines TRBV12-3 or TRBV12-4 with TRBJ2-7; no firm D call. The CDR3 spans 12 residues. V shed 3 bases and J shed 5 bases, with 8 bases lying between them. CDR3 DNA sequence: TGTGCCAGCAGTTTTCTCTTTGACGAGCAGTACTTC. Translating gives CASSFLFDEQYF.

The chain recombines TRBV6-1 with TRBJ2-3, with D perhaps matching TRBD2 (6 bases). The CDR3 loop spans 16 amino acids. With 2 bases removed from V and 3 bases from J, the gap between germline ends came to 15 bases. Germline V gene lookup returns CDR1 MNHNS and CDR2 SASEGT. The CDR3 here is CASSEWERVGTDTQYF. CDR3 coding DNA: TGTGCCAGCAGTGAATGGGAGCGGGTGGGGACAGATACGCAGTATTTT.

This chain joins TRBV5-6 and TRBJ1-2; D is perhaps TRBD1 (5 bases). The CDR3 is made up of 13 amino acids. Germline-derived CDR1 and CDR2 are SGHDT and YYEEEE. Between the trimmed V and J ends, which lost 4 bases and 8 bases, there was a span of 15 bases. The CDR3 sequence: CASSPSLGRGYTF. In nucleotides, the CDR3 is TGTGCCAGCAGCCCTTCCTTGGGGCGCGGCTACACCTTC.

The DNA of the CDR3 is TGTGCCAGCAGCCCCCGACAGGGAGACTATGGCTACACCTTC. The encoded protein is CASSPRQGDYGYTF. The chain recombines TRBV7-9 with TRBJ1-2; 7 nucleotides match TRBD1. The CDR3 consists of 14 residues. The junction had 6 bases not matched to a gene; V was cut back by 5 bases and J by 3 bases. The germline CDR1 and CDR2 sequences are SEHNR and FQNEAQ (reference sequence).

The genes are TRBV30 and TRBJ2-1; TRBD2 matches 9 bases. The CDR3 has 14 residues. Looked up from germline, CDR1 is GTSNPN and CDR2 is SVGIG (reference sequence). The V and J ends lost 2 bases and 8 bases, in that order; junction bases with no gene match: 7. The CDR3 protein is CAWSISGGHYEQFF. The CDR3 coding sequence is TGTGCCTGGAGTATAAGCGGGGGGCACTATGAGCAGTTCTTC.

CDR3 nucleotide sequence: TGTGCCAGCAGCCAAGACTACAACAGGGCGAATGGAAATGAAAAACTGTTTTTT. Protein product: CASSQDYNRANGNEKLFF. The V gene is TRBV3-1 (or the pseudogene TRBV3-2), the J gene TRBJ1-4, with D possibly TRBD1 on 6 matching bases. CDR1 LGHDT and CDR2 YNNKEL come from the germline V gene (reference sequence). The CDR3 loop spans 18 amino acids. V was pared by 0 bases and J by 5 bases, with 19 bases between.

This clone was seen just once. This chain links TRBV7-2 with TRBJ1-2, with D perhaps TRBD1 (6 bases). CDR3 size: 12 residues. V lost 5 bases and J lost 10, with 14 bases in between. CDR1 SGHTA and CDR2 FQGNSA come from the germline V gene. The CDR3 nucleotides are TGTGCCAGCAGCCCACGGGGGGGCGCCTACACCTTC. Residues: CASSPRGGAYTF.

This clone has just a few counts. This chain links TRBV9 with TRBJ1-3; 9 nucleotides align to TRBD1. In germline, CDR1 is SGDLS, CDR2 YYNGEE. This CDR3 comprises 17 residues. J was trimmed by 3 bases and V by 1 base; bases with no gene match: 8. The CDR3 sequence is CASSVLPGQGGGNTIYF. In nucleotides, the CDR3 is TGTGCCAGCAGCGTACTACCGGGACAGGGTGGTGGAAACACCATATATTTT.

The chain is built from TRBV28 and TRBJ1-4, with D unclear. The germline gives CDR1 MDHEN, CDR2 SYDVKM. The CDR3 extends over 13 amino acids. V was trimmed by 2 bases and J by 12 bases, leaving 13 bases between them. The CDR3 protein is CASSLGLPTELFF. For the CDR3, the DNA is TGTGCCAGCAGTTTAGGGCTACCAACTGAACTGTTTTTT.

The chain uses TRBV5-4 and TRBJ2-5; maybe TRBD1 (6 bases). V gave up 7 bases and J gave up 2 bases, with 18 bases separating them. Germline assignment: CDR1 SGHNT and CDR2 YYREEE (reference sequence). There are 15 residues in the CDR3. The CDR3 region is CASRTANRVQETQYF. CDR3 sequence (DNA): TGTGCCAGCCGGACCGCTAACAGGGTACAAGAGACCCAGTACTTC.

V and J are TRBV5-8 and TRBJ1-5; D gene uncertain. CDR1 and CDR2 from the germline V gene are SGHTS and YDEGEE. Trimming left V 4 bases short and J 0 bases short, with 11 bases between. This CDR3 is built from 15 residues. As DNA, the CDR3 is TGTGCCAGCAGCCCGGAGGCTAATAGCAATCAGCCCCAGCATTTT. Its protein product is CASSPEANSNQPQHF.

The CDR3 coding sequence is TGCGCCAGCAGCGCGCAGGGAAATACCAACGTCCTGACTTTC. Protein product: CASSAQGNTNVLTF. The chain recombines TRBV5-1 with TRBJ2-6, with D possibly matching TRBD1 (5 bases). Germline V gene lookup returns CDR1 SGHRS and CDR2 YFSETQ. This CDR3 contains 14 residues. The ends were cut back, 4 bases at V and 8 bases at J, with 13 bases in the middle.

The chain employs TRBV6-1 and TRBJ2-3, with D unresolved. The CDR3 runs 14 residues. The germline gives CDR1 MNHNS, CDR2 SASEGT. V was cut by 2 bases and J by 5 bases, with 11 bases left in between. The CDR3 DNA is TGTGCCAGCAGTGAAAGGAGTCCGAAAGATACGCAGTATTTT. Its protein product is CASSERSPKDTQYF.